This paragraph reports one T cell receptor (beta chain). Per the authors' pipeline: It was from reference gene primer amplification that nucleated cell counts were estimated. Profiled with immunoSEQ multiplex PCR; TCRdb holds only in-frame clones, not every one. That table furnishes V, J and clone size, whereas the DNA furnished D and trimming. The sample has 230,000 or so clones; roughly 80% are singletons. The sample is drawn from a study of blood T cell repertoires in COVID-19. Background on the study: Nucleic acid was either cDNA or gDNA, and it came from T cells, B-cell-depleted T cells, or PBMCs.

CDR3 length equals 16 residues. Germline V CDR1 and CDR2: SGHTS, YDEGEE. V was cut by 0 bases and J by 5 bases, with 17 bases left in between. Sequencing used peripheral blood. This chain uses TRBV5-8 with TRBJ1-1, with D unresolved. The clonotype originates from a man younger than 45 with active or convalescent COVID-19. CDR3 loop: CASSLGGSWRVTEAFF. Written as DNA, the CDR3 is TGTGCCAGCAGCTTGGGAGGGTCGTGGAGGGTGACTGAAGCTTTCTTT. The entire variable domain, with the rest obtained from reference TRBV5-8 and TRBJ1-1, is as follows: EAGVTQSPTHLIKTRGQQATLRCSPISGHTSVYWYQQALGLGLQFLLWYDEGEERNRGNFPPRFSGRQFPNYSSELNVNALELEDSALYLCASSLGGSWRVTEAFFGQGTRLTVV.